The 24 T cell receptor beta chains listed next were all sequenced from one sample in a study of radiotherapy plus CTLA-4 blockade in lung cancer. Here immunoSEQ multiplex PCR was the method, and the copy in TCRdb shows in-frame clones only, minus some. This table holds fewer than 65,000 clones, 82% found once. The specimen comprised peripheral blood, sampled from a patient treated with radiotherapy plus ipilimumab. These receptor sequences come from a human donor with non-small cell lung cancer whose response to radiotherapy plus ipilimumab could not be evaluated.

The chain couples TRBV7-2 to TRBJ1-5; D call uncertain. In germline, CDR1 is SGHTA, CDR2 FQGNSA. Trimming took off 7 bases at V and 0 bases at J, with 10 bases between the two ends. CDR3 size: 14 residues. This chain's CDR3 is CASNRRSSNQPQHF. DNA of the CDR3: TGTGCCAGCAACCGACGGAGTAGCAATCAGCCCCAGCATTTT.

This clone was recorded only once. This chain's CDR3 is CASSVLRRMNTEAFF. The CDR3 nucleotides are TGTGCCAGCAGTGTCCTCCGGAGGATGAACACTGAAGCTTTCTTT. This chain connects TRBV6-5 to TRBJ1-1; D unresolved. Per the germline V gene, CDR1 is MNHEY and CDR2 is SVGAGI. V was trimmed by 5 bases and J by 0 bases, leaving 13 bases between them. The CDR3 covers 15 residues.

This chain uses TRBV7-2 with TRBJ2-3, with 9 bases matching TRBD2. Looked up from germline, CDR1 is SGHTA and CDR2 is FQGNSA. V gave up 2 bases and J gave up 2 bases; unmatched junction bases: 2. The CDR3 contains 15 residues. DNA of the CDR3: TGTGCCAGCAGCTTAAGCGGGGGGCACACAGATACGCAGTATTTT. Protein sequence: CASSLSGGHTDTQYF.

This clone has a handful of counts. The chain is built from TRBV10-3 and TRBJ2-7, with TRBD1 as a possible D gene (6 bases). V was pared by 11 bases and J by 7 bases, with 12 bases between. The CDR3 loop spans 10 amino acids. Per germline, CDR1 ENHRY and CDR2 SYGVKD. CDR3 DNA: TGTGCCGCAGGGGTGGGAGAGCAGTACTTC. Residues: CAAGVGEQYF.

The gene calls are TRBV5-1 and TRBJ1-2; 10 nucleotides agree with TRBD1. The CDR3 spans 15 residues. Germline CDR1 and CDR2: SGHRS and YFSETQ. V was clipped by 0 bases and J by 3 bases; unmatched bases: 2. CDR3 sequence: CASSLGQGAYYGYTF. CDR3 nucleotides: TGCGCCAGCAGCTTGGGACAGGGGGCTTACTATGGCTACACCTTC.

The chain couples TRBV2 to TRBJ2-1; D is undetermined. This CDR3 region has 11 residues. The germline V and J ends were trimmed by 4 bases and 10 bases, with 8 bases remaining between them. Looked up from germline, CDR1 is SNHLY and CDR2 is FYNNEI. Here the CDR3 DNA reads TGTGCCAGCAGTGGACTCTGGGAGCAGTTCTTC. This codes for CASSGLWEQFF.

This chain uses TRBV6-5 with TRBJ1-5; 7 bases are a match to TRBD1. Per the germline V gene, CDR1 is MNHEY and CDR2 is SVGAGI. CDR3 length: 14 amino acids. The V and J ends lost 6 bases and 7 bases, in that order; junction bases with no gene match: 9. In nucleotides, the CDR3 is TGTGCCAGCAGCCCAGGGGGATCGGGGCAGCCCCAGCATTTT. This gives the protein CASSPGGSGQPQHF.

CDR3 residues: CATSRDLSSGANVLTF. The CDR3 DNA follows: TGTGCCACCAGCAGAGACTTGAGCTCTGGGGCCAACGTCCTGACTTTC. This chain links TRBV15 with TRBJ2-6, with no clear D. V gave up 0 bases and J gave up 0 bases, with 6 bases separating them. Germline assignment: CDR1 LNHNV and CDR2 YYDKDF (reference sequence). This CDR3 contains 16 residues. The full variable domain, its missing parts supplied by reference TRBV15 and TRBJ2-6, is DAMVIQNPRYQVTQFGKPVTLSCSQTLNHNVMYWYQQKSSQAPKLLFHYYDKDFNNEADTPDNFQSRRPNTSFCFLDIRSPGLGDTAMYLCATSRDLSSGANVLTFGAGSRLTVL.

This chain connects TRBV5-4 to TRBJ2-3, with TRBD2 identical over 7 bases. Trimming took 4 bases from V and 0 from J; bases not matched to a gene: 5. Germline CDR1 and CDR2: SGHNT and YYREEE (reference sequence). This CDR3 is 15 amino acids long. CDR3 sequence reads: CASSPSGVSTDTQYF. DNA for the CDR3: TGTGCCAGCAGCCCGAGCGGGGTTAGCACAGATACGCAGTATTTT.

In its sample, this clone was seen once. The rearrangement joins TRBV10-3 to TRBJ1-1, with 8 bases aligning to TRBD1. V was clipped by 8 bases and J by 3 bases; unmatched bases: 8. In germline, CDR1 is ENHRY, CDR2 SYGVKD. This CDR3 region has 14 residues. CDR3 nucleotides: TGTGCCATCCAACCCGACAGGGGATACACTGAAGCTTTCTTT. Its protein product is CAIQPDRGYTEAFF.

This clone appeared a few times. CDR3 in DNA: TGTGCTAGTGTACGAGGGAACACTGAAGCTTTCTTT. It translates to CASVRGNTEAFF. The rearrangement uses TRBV12-5 and TRBJ1-1; D is ambiguous. Trimming shortened V by 7 bases and J by 1 base, and 7 bases separated the two germline ends. This CDR3 spans 12 amino acids. CDR1 and CDR2 from the germline V gene are LGHNT and FRNRAP.

DNA for the CDR3: TGTGCCAGCAGCCTAGGGACAGGGATCGGCTACACCTTC. As protein: CASSLGTGIGYTF. V gene TRBV5-6 combines with J gene TRBJ1-2; 9 bases line up with TRBD1. Germline V lookup: CDR1 SGHDT, CDR2 YYEEEE. J lost 8 bases, V lost 4 bases, and 6 bases had no gene match. The CDR3 totals 13 residues.

CDR3 amino acids: CASSPAGVSYNEQFF. In nucleotides, the CDR3 is TGTGCCAGCAGCCCTGCGGGAGTAAGCTACAATGAGCAGTTCTTC. The rearrangement links TRBV7-2 to TRBJ2-1, with 7 bases that match TRBD2. Germline values: CDR1 SGHTA, CDR2 FQGNSA. CDR3 size: 15 residues. The V and J ends lost 5 bases and 3 bases, in that order; junction bases with no gene match: 7.

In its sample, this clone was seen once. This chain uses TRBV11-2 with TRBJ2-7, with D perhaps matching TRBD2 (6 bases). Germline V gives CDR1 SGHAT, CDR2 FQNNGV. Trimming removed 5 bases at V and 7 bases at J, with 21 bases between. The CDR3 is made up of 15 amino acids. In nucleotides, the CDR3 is TGTGCCAGCAGCCCGGGCCCGGGGGTGTCGGGAGAGCAGTACTTC. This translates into CASSPGPGVSGEQYF. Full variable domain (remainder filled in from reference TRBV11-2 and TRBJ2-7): EAGVAQSPRYKIIEKRQSVAFWCNPISGHATLYWYQQILGQGPKLLIQFQNNGVVDDSQLPKDRFSAERLKGVDSTLKIQPAKLEDSAVYLCASSPGPGVSGEQYFGPGTRLTVT.

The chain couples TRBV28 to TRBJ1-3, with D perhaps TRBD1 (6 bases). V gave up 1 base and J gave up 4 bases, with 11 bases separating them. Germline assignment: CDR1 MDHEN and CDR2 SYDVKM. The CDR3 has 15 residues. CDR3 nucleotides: TGTGCCAGCAGTTTATCACAGGGAATCGGAAACACCATATATTTT. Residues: CASSLSQGIGNTIYF. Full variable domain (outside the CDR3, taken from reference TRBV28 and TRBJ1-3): DVKVTQSSRYLVKRTGEKVFLECVQDMDHENMFWYRQDPGLGLRLIYFSYDVKMKEKGDIPEGYSVSREKKERFSLILESASTNQTSMYLCASSLSQGIGNTIYFGEGSWLTVV.

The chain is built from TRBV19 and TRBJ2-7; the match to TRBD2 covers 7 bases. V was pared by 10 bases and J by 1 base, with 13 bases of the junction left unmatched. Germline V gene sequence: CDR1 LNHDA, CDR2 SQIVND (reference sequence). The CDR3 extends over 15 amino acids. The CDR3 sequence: CATSKGAGVSYEQYF. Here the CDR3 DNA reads TGTGCCACCTCCAAAGGGGCGGGAGTATCCTACGAGCAGTACTTC.

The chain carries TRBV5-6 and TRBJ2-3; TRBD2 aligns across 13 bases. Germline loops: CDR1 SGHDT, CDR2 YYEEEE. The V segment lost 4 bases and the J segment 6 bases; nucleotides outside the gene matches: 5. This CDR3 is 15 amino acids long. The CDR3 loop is CASSVGLAGADTQYF. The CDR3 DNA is TGTGCCAGCAGCGTCGGACTAGCGGGGGCCGATACGCAGTATTTT.

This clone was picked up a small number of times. Here the CDR3 DNA reads TGTGCCAGCAAACCGACAGGGGGCGACTATGGCTACACCTTC. Translation: CASKPTGGDYGYTF. The rearrangement links TRBV2 to TRBJ1-2; 10 nucleotides match TRBD1. The CDR3 runs to 14 residues. V was clipped by 7 bases and J by 3 bases; unmatched bases: 5. CDR1 is SNHLY and CDR2 is FYNNEI in the germline V gene.

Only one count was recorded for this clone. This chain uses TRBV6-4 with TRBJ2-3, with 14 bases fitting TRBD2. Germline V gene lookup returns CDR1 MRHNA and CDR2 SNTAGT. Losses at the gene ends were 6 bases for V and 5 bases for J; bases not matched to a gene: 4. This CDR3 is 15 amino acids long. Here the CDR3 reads CASSRLAGGRDTQYF. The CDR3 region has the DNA TGTGCCAGCAGCCGACTAGCGGGAGGGAGAGATACGCAGTATTTT.

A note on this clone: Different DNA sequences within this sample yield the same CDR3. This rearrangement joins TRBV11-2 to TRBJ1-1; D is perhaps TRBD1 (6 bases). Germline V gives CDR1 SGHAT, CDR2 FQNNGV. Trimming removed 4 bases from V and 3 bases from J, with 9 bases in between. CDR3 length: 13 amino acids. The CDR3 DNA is TGTGCCAGCAGCTCACAGGGTTACACTGAAGCTTTCTTT. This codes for CASSSQGYTEAFF.

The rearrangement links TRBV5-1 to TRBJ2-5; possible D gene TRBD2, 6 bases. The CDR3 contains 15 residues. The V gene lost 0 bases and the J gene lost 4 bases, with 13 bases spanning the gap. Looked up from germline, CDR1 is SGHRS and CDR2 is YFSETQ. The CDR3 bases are TGCGCCAGCAGCTTGGGAGAAGTGGGGGGAGAGACCCAGTACTTC. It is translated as CASSLGEVGGETQYF.

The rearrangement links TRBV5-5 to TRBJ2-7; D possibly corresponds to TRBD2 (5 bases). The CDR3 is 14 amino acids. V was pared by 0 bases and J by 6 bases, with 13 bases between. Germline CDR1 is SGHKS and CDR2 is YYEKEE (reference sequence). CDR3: CASSLEHGRGEQYF. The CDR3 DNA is TGTGCCAGCAGCTTGGAGCACGGCCGGGGCGAGCAGTACTTC. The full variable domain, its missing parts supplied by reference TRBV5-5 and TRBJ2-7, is DAGVTQSPTHLIKTRGQQVTLRCSPISGHKSVSWYQQVLGQGPQFIFQYYEKEERGRGNFPDRFSARQFPNYSSELNVNALLLGDSALYLCASSLEHGRGEQYFGPGTRLTVT.

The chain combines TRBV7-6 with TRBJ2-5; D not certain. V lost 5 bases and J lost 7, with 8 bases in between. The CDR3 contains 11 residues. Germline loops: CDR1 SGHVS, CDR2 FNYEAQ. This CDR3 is CASSITGTQYF. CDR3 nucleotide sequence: TGTGCCAGCAGCATAACCGGGACCCAGTACTTC.

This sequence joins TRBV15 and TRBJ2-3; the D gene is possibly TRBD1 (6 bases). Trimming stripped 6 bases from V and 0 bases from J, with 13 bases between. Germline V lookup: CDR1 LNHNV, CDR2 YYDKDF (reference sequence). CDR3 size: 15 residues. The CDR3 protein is CATSPDSSSTDTQYF. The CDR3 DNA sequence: TGTGCCACCAGTCCGGACAGTTCTAGCACAGATACGCAGTATTTT. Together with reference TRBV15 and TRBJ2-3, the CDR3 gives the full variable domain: DAMVIQNPRYQVTQFGKPVTLSCSQTLNHNVMYWYQQKSSQAPKLLFHYYDKDFNNEADTPDNFQSRRPNTSFCFLDIRSPGLGDTAMYLCATSPDSSSTDTQYFGPGTRLTVL.